The rows below give T cell receptor beta chains drawn from one sample of a study of CD8 T cells in Susac syndrome. MiXCR was run by TCRdb on the immunoSEQ multiplex PCR reads, yielding one entry per CDR3 protein. The table lists roughly 150,000 distinct CDR3 sequences, roughly 95% of them singletons. Sequencing was carried out using CD4+ T cells from PBMCs. These receptors were taken from a human donor with Susac syndrome. Both conserved end residues are part of each CDR3. The order of the fields is V gene, CDR3 length, clone size, J gene, D gene, CDR3 DNA, CDR3 protein. D genes are given only for firm matches. The size entry is marked missing in some rows and otherwise reads once, few, many or a size class.

TRBV29-1	14	-	TRBJ2-2	-	TGCAGCGGAAGAGAACACACGAACACCGGGGAGCTGTTTTTT	CSGREHTNTGELFF
TRBV7-9	16	-	TRBJ1-2	-	TGTGCCAGCAGCTTAGCCCCCCGGACAGCTAACTATGGCTACACCTTC	CASSLAPRTANYGYTF
TRBV20-1	15	-	TRBJ1-6	-	TGCAGTGCAGAGCGTTCGAGCTCCTATAATTCACCCCTCCACTTT	CSAERSSSYNSPLHF
TRBV20-1	16	-	TRBJ1-6	TRBD1	TGCAGTGCCAGGGGGACAGGGATCTCCTATAATTCACCCCTCCACTTT	CSARGTGISYNSPLHF
TRBV13	15	-	TRBJ1-4	-	TGTGCCAGCAGCTTCCAAGGACAGTCAACTGAAAAACTGTTTTTT	CASSFQGQSTEKLFF
TRBV18	14	-	TRBJ1-5	-	TGTGCCAGCTCACCAACTGGGGGCGAACAGCCCCAGCATTTT	CASSPTGGEQPQHF
TRBV20-1	13	-	TRBJ2-7	-	TGCAGTGCTAGAGAGACAGGCCTACAGGAGCAGTACTTC	CSARETGLQEQYF
TRBV27	14	once	TRBJ2-5	TRBD2	TGTGCCAGCAGTATGTCTAGCGGGGGTGGGTCCCAGTACTTC	CASSMSSGGGSQYF
TRBV20-1	13	once	TRBJ2-5	-	TGCAGTGCCCGAAGCGCAGGGGTCGGGACCCAGTACTTC	CSARSAGVGTQYF
TRBV29-1	10	few	TRBJ2-3	-	TGCAGCGCCGGCACAGATACGCAGTATTTT	CSAGTDTQYF
TRBV4-1	13	-	TRBJ2-5	-	TGCGCCAGCAGGGGGGGATTTCAAGAGACCCAGTACTTC	CASRGGFQETQYF
TRBV20-1	12	-	TRBJ1-2	-	TGCAGTGCTAGCGGACAAAGCTATGGCTACACCTTC	CSASGQSYGYTF
TRBV3-1	17	-	TRBJ2-3	-	TGTGCCAGCAGCGACACTCCACCTCCTCACCCAGGGGATACGCAGTATTTT	CASSDTPPPHPGDTQYF
TRBV20-1	13	-	TRBJ1-2	TRBD1	TGCAGTGCTGGAGGCGGGACAGTCTATGGCTACACCTTC	CSAGGGTVYGYTF
TRBV12-3/TRBV12-4	15	-	TRBJ2-1	TRBD1	TGTGCCAGCAGCGAGCCGGGACAGGGTAAAGTGGAGCAGTTCTTC	CASSEPGQGKVEQFF
TRBV7-9	14	-	TRBJ1-2	-	TGTGCCAGCAGCCAGGGTGATGGCCTCTATGGCTACACCTTC	CASSQGDGLYGYTF
TRBV7-9	12	-	TRBJ2-7	-	TGTGCCAGCACAACGGAGGTCGGCGAGCAGTACTTC	CASTTEVGEQYF
TRBV2	13	-	TRBJ2-7	-	TGTGCCAGCAGGGAATCTGGGGTCTACGAGCAGTACTTC	CASRESGVYEQYF
TRBV29-1	11	-	TRBJ2-3	-	TGCAGCGTTGTTAGCACAGATACGCAGTATTTT	CSVVSTDTQYF
TRBV5-1	14	-	TRBJ1-1	-	TGCGCCAGCGTGCCTGCAGTCGGGAGCACTGAAGCTTTCTTT	CASVPAVGSTEAFF
TRBV4-1	18	-	TRBJ2-2	TRBD2	TGCGCCAGCAGCCCCAGGAGGGTGGTAGCGGGGGCGGTCGGGGAGCTGTTTTTT	CASSPRRVVAGAVGELFF
TRBV29-1	11	-	TRBJ1-2	-	TGCAGCTCCAGTCAGAAGGGTGGCTACACCTTC	CSSSQKGGYTF
TRBV24-1	17	-	TRBJ1-1	-	TGTGCCACCAGTGATTTAGAACAGCTACTCATGAACACTGAAGCTTTCTTT	CATSDLEQLLMNTEAFF
TRBV12-3/TRBV12-4	14	-	TRBJ1-1	TRBD1	TGTGCCAGCAGTTCTGGGACAGGGAACACTGAAGCTTTCTTT	CASSSGTGNTEAFF
TRBV7-9	15	-	TRBJ1-1	TRBD1	TGTGCCAGCAGCCCATGGACAGGGAAGGACACTGAAGCTTTCTTT	CASSPWTGKDTEAFF
TRBV12-3/TRBV12-4	17	once	TRBJ2-1	TRBD2	TGTGCCAGCAGTTTGACTAGCGGGGGCTATTTAATGGGTGAGCAGTTCTTC	CASSLTSGGYLMGEQFF
TRBV7-8	15	-	TRBJ2-5	-	TGTGCCAGCAGCTCGGGAGGGGGCCCGCGGGAGACCCAGTACTTC	CASSSGGGPRETQYF
TRBV29-1	11	-	TRBJ1-2	-	TGCAGCGTCACTGAGGGTAGTGGCTACACCTTC	CSVTEGSGYTF
TRBV20-1	14	-	TRBJ2-5	-	TGCAGTGCTAGGAAACGGGGGGCCCTGGAGACCCAGTACTTC	CSARKRGALETQYF
TRBV11-2	14	-	TRBJ2-3	-	TGTGCCAGCAGCTTAAGTGCGGGCCGAGATACGCAGTATTTT	CASSLSAGRDTQYF
TRBV7-8	15	once	TRBJ1-2	-	TGTGCCAGCAGCCGCGGGGCAGAATCTAACTATGGCTACACCTTC	CASSRGAESNYGYTF
TRBV27	13	-	TRBJ1-4	TRBD1	TGTGCCAGCAGTCACAGGGGAAACGAAAAACTGTTTTTT	CASSHRGNEKLFF
TRBV5-1	18	once	TRBJ1-2	TRBD1	TGCGCCAGCAGCTTGGTCCGGACAGGGGCCGGCTTACTCTATGGCTACACCTTC	CASSLVRTGAGLLYGYTF
TRBV20-1	14	-	TRBJ1-1	-	TGCAGTGCTCCCGGGTCTTTTCTTCACACTGAAGCTTTCTTT	CSAPGSFLHTEAFF
TRBV5-4	16	-	TRBJ2-1	TRBD1	TGTGCCAGCAGGCCGTCTGGGACAGGGGCCTACAATGAGCAGTTCTTC	CASRPSGTGAYNEQFF
TRBV3-1	13	-	TRBJ1-6	-	TGTGCCAGCAGCCCCTCTACCACCTCACCCCTCCACTTT	CASSPSTTSPLHF
TRBV19	12	once	TRBJ2-7	-	TGTGCCAGTAGTAACAACTACTACGAGCAGTACTTC	CASSNNYYEQYF